This TCR beta chain was recorded in a study of regulatory T cells in long-lasting Graves disease listed by TCRdb under 2021. Turning to the overall study: Persistent Graves' disease was defined as persistently positive TSH receptor autoantibodies together with antithyroid drug treatment for over 5 years. TCR sequencing covered roughly 13 persistent and approximately 20 newly diagnosed Graves' disease patients, some 35 samples in total. This study used TCR sequencing and RNA sequencing of peripheral blood to compare persistent Graves' disease patients against newly diagnosed Graves' disease patients. The study took place in China and was registered as a clinical trial. On average, persistent Graves' disease patients in the clinical cohort had been on antithyroid drugs for roughly 11 years. Overall study results and their limits: Only the TCR beta chain was sequenced and analyzed. Because the primary lesion, thyroid tissue, could not be accessed, the study looked at peripheral blood alone. TRBV28, TRBJ1-2 and TRBJ2-5 were preferentially used in persistent disease, while TRBV20-1 and TRBJ2-1 were favored in newly diagnosed disease. Compared with newly diagnosed patients, patients with persistent Graves' disease had lower TCR Shannon entropy and fewer highly expanded clones, which suggests clonal expansion. The authors acknowledged the small sample size as a limitation that may reduce accuracy. Persistent patients shared more public clonotypes among themselves (2,741) than newly diagnosed patients did (more than 950).

The time point label of this sample denotes: persistent/refractory GD, antithyroid drugs over 5 years with positive TRAb. For both TCR sequencing and RNA sequencing, RNA was extracted from PBMCs in TRIzol. The diagnosis of Graves' disease was made according to American Thyroid Association guidelines. Patients for the study were recruited at an endocrinology department in Xi'an, China. Each patient gave approximately 10 milliliters of peripheral blood, collected in an EDTA anticoagulant tube. PBMCs were isolated by Ficoll Paque Plus density gradient separation without further T cell sorting. RNA quality was checked with an Agilent 2100 Bioanalyzer and agarose gel, and concentration with a NanoDrop 2000. V and J are truncated by 2 bases and 3 bases respectively, leaving an intervening sequence of 14 bases. CDR1 and CDR2 were assigned from the germline V gene as SGHDN and FVKESK. The CDR3 covers 15 residues, taking in both the cysteine and the phenylalanine. CDR3 DNA is the only sequence kept; it has 45 bases, read in frame from the first base.

Library construction relied on multiplex PCR. The reads were generated on an Illumina HiSeq 4000. iRepertoire HTBI primers and Arm-PCR amplification of CDR3 regions were used to construct TCR beta libraries. Before sequencing, the PCR products went through gel purification. The authors processed their data as follows. Gene usage analysis of CDR3 amino acid clonotypes relied on the 55 to 80 TRBV and fewer than 15 TRBJ segments identified across samples. COPE and FqMerger were used to merge the filtered high-quality paired reads into contigs. BLAST was used to align contigs to IMGT TRBV, TRBD and TRBJ reference genes, with CDR3 defined following IMGT. Clonotypes above 0.1% frequency were classified as highly expanded clones. Repertoire diversity was measured by Shannon entropy, and V-J evenness by the Gini coefficient. Clonotypes shared by more than one individual were considered public. TCRdb handled the public reads itself, with Q25 trimming in fastp and clone calling in MiXCR, and kept productive beta chains. Rows merge per CDR3 protein into single entries with the most common DNA and genes. TCRdb's processing, not the study's, gives the V and J calls here. The sample has hundreds of thousands of distinct CDR3 sequences on record, 30% of them singletons. The ten largest clones take up about 42% of the sample.

There are a few counts of this clonotype. Its antigen is currently not known. There are no base qualities to consult, and no much larger clone falls within one base. The rearranged segments are TRBV14 and TRBJ2-7; the D gene cannot be resolved beyond TRBD1 or TRBD2, each matching 5 bases. The specimen comprised peripheral blood mononuclear cells (PBMCs), sampled when the disease was refractory, from a patient treated with antithyroid drugs. The clonotype comes from a female donor with Graves disease. The CDR3 reads as follows: CASSQLDGTLYEQYF. The bases are TGTGCCAGCAGCCAATTAGATGGGACCCTCTACGAGCAGTACTTC.